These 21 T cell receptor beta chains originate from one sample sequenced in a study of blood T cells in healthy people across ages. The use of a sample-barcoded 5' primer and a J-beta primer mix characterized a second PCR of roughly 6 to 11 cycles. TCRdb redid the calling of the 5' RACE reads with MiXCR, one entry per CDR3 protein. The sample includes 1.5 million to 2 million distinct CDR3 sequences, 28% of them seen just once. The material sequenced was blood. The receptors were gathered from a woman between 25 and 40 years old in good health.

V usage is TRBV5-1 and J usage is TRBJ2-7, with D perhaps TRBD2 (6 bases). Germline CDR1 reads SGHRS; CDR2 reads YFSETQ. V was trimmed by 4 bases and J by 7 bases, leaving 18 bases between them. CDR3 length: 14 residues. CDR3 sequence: CASSPGLGAREQYF. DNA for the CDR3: TGCGCCAGCAGCCCGGGACTTGGGGCGAGGGAGCAGTACTTC. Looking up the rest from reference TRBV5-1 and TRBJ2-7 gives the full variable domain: KAGVTQTPRYLIKTRGQQVTLSCSPISGHRSVSWYQQTPGQGLQFLFEYFSETQRNKGNFPGRFSGRQFSNSRSEMNVSTLELGDSALYLCASSPGLGAREQYFGPGTRLTVT.

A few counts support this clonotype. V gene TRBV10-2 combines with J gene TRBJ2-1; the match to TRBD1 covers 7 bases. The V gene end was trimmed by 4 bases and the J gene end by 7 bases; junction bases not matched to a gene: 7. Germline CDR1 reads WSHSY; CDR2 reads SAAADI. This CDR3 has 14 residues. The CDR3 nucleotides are TGCGCCAGCAGTGTCGCCGGGACAGTAAATGAGCAGTTCTTC. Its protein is CASSVAGTVNEQFF.

The CDR3 DNA is TGTGCTAGTGGTTTGGAGATCCTACCAAACTTGCGACAAGAGACCCAGTACTTC. Its translation: CASGLEILPNLRQETQYF. The genes are TRBV12-5 and TRBJ2-5; D is undetermined. CDR1 LGHNT and CDR2 FRNRAP come from the germline V gene. This CDR3 is built from 18 residues. V lost 1 base to trimming and J lost 2 bases, with 20 bases between them.

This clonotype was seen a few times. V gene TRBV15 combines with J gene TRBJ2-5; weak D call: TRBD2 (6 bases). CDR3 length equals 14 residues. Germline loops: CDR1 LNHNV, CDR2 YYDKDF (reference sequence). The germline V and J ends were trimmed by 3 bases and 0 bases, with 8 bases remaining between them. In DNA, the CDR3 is TGTGCCACCAGCAGCGGGGGAAACCAAGAGACCCAGTACTTC. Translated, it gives CATSSGGNQETQYF.

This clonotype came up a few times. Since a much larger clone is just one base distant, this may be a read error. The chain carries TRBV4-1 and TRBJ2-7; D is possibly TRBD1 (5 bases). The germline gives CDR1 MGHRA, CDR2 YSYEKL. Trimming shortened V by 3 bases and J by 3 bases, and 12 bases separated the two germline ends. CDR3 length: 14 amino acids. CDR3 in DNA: TGCGCCAGCAGCCAGGAATCAGGGTGCTACGAGCAGTACTTC. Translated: CASSQESGCYEQYF.

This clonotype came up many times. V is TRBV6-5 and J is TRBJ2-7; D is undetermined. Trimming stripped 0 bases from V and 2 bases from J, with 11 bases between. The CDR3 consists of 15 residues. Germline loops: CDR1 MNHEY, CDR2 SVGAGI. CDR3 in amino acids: CASSYSGLNPYEQYF. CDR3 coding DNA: TGTGCCAGCAGTTACTCGGGTTTAAACCCCTACGAGCAGTACTTC.

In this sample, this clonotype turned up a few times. The CDR3 loop reads CASSLVPLAGETQYF. CDR3 coding DNA: TGTGCCAGCAGCTTAGTACCGCTAGCTGGTGAGACCCAGTACTTC. The chain employs TRBV7-2 and TRBJ2-5; the D gene is possibly TRBD2 (5 bases). Per the germline V gene, CDR1 is SGHTA and CDR2 is FQGNSA. V was trimmed by 1 base and J by 5 bases, leaving 14 bases between them. This CDR3 is 15 amino acids long. The whole variable domain, remainder taken from reference TRBV7-2 and TRBJ2-5, is GAGVSQSPSNKVTEKGKDVELRCDPISGHTALYWYRQSLGQGLEFLIYFQGNSAPDKSGLPSDRFSAERTGGSVSTLTIQRTQQEDSAVYLCASSLVPLAGETQYFGPGTRLLVL.

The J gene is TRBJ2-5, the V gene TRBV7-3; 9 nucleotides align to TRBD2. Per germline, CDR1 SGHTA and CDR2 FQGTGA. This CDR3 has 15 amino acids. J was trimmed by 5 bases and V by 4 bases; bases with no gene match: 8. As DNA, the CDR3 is TGTGCCAGCAGCTCCACGGGACTAGCCCCGGAGACCCAGTACTTC. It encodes CASSSTGLAPETQYF.

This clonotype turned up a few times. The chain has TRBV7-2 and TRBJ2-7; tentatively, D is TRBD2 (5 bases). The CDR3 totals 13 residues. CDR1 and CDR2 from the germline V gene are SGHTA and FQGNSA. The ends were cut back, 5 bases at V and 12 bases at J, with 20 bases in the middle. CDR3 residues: CASSRESLQRTYF. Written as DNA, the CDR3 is TGTGCCAGCAGCCGAGAGAGCCTTCAGCGGACGTACTTC.

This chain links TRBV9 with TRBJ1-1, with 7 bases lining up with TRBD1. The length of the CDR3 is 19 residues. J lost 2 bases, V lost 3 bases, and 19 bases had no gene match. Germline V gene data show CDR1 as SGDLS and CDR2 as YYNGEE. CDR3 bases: TGTGCCAGCAGCGACCCTACTACAGGGGATAGGGCCACAAACACTGAAGCTTTCTTT. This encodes CASSDPTTGDRATNTEAFF.

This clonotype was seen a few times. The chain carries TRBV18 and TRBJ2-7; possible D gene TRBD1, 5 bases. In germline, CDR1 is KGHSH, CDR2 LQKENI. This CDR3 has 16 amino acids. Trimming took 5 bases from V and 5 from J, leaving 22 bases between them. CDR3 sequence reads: CASSSTPKPRRDEQYF. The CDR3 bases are TGTGCCAGCTCATCAACCCCCAAACCTCGCAGGGACGAGCAGTACTTC. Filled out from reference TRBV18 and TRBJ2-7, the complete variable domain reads NAGVMQNPRHLVRRRGQEARLRCSPMKGHSHVYWYRQLPEEGLKFMVYLQKENIIDESGMPKERFSAEFPKEGPSILRIQQVVRGDSAAYFCASSSTPKPRRDEQYFGPGTRLTVT.

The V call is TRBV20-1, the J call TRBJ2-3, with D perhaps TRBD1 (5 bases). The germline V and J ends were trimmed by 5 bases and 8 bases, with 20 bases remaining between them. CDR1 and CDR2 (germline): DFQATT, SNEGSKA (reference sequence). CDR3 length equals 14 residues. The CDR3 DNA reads TGCAGTGCTTGTAGAGAGACAGTGGAATGTACGCAGTATTTT. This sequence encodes CSACRETVECTQYF.

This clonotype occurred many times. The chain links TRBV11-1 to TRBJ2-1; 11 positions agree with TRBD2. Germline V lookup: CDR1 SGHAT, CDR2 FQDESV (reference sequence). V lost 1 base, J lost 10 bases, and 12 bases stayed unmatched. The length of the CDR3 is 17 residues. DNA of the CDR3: TGTGCCAGCAGCTTAGGAGTAGGTAGCGGGGGGGCGCACGAGCAGTTCTTC. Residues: CASSLGVGSGGAHEQFF.

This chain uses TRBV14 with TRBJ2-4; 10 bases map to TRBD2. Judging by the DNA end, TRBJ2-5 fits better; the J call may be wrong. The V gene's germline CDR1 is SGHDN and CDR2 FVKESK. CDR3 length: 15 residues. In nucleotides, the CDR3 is TGTGCCAGCAGCCACCTACTAGCGGGATCTGAGACCCAGTACTTC. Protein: CASSHLLAGSETQYF.

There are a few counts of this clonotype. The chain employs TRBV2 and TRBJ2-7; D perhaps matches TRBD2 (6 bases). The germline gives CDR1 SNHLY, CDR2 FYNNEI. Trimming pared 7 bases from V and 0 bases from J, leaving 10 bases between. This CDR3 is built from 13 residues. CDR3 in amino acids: CASKERASYEQYF. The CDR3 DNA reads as TGTGCCAGCAAGGAGCGGGCCTCCTACGAGCAGTACTTC.

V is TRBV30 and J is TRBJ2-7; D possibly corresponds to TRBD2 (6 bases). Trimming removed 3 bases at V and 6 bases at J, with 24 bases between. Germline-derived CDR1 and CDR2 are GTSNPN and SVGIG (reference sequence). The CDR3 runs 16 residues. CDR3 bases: TGTGCCTGGAGCAGATTCCGGGACTCAGCGGATTCCGAGCAGTACTTC. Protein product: CAWSRFRDSADSEQYF.

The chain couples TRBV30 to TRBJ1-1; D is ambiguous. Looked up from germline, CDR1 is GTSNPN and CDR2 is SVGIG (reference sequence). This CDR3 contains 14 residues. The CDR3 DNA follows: TGTACCCACCTTCCAGGCGTCATAAACACTGAAGCTTTCTTT. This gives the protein CTHLPGVINTEAFF.

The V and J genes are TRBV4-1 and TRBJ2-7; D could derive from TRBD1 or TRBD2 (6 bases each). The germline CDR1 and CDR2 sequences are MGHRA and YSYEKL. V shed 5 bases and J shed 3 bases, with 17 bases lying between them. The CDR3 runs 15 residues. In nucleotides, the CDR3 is TGCGCCAGCAGCTCTCACGGGGGCAGGAACTACGAGCAGTACTTC. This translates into CASSSHGGRNYEQYF.

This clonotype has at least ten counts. CDR3 sequence (DNA): TGTGCCAGCAGCTTAGTCTCTAGTCCCAATGAGCAGTTCTTC. Translated: CASSLVSSPNEQFF. This chain connects TRBV7-2 to TRBJ2-1; D gene uncertain. The CDR3 spans 14 residues. Germline CDR1 SGHTA, CDR2 FQGNSA. Deletions cut 1 base from V and 6 bases from J, with 10 bases between.

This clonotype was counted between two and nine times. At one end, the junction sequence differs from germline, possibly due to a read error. CDR3 sequence: CAGSDRTGGKNEQYF. The DNA for the CDR3 is TGTGCCGGCAGTGACCGAACAGGGGGCAAGAACGAGCAGTACTTC. The chain is built from TRBV25-1 and TRBJ2-7; 9 bases map to TRBD1. There are 15 residues in the CDR3. The V gene's germline CDR1 is MGHDK and CDR2 SYGVNS.

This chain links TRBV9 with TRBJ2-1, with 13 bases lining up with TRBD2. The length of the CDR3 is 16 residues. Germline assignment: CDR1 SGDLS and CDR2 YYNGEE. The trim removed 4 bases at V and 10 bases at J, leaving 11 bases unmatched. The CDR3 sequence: CASSRGLAGVIGEQFF. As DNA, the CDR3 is TGTGCCAGCAGCCGTGGACTAGCGGGGGTTATTGGAGAGCAGTTCTTC.